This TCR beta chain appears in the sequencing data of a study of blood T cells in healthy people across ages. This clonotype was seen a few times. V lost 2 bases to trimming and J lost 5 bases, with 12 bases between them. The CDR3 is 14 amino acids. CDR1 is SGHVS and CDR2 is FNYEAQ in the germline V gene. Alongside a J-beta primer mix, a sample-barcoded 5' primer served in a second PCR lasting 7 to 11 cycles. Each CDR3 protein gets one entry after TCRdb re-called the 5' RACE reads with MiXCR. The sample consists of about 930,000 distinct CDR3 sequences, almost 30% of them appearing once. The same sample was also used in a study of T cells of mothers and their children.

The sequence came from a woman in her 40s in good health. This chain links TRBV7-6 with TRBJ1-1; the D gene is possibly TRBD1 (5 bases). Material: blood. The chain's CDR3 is CASSLQVEGTEAFF. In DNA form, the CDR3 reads TGTGCCAGCAGCTTACAGGTTGAGGGGACTGAAGCTTTCTTT.